The T cell receptor beta chain described here comes from a study of spatial heterogeneity in lung cancer. Overall study context: Each distinct TCR and UMI combination averaged more than ten appearances in raw reads.

Each TCR cDNA molecule bore a unique molecular identifier. MiXCR was run by TCRdb on the 5' RACE reads, yielding one entry per CDR3 protein. The table has approximately 47,000 distinct CDR3 sequences, 7.6% seen once. Trimming cost V 5 bases and J 6 bases; bases outside gene matches: 7. This CDR3 has 15 amino acids. This sample's time point: sample taken at primary tumor resection. Whole RNA from tumor, nontumor lung or frozen PBMC was sequenced unsorted. This clonotype was seen repeatedly, ten times or more. The sample consisted of PBMCs, taken at surgery. The TCR sequence derives from a female donor with early-stage non-small cell lung cancer. The V gene is TRBV12-3 or TRBV12-4, the J gene TRBJ2-1; 10 bases agree with TRBD2. For the CDR3, the DNA is TGTGCCAGCAGTGGATCCGGGACTAGCGTCAATGAGCAGTTCTTC. It specifies CASSGSGTSVNEQFF.